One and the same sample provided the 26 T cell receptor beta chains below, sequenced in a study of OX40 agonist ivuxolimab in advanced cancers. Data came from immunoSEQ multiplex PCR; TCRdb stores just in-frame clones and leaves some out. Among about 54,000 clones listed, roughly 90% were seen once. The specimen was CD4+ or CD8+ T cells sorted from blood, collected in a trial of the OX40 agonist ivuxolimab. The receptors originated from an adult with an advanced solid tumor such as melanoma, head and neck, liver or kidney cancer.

For the CDR3, the DNA is TGTGCCAGTAGTCCCGAAGCGGGGGGGCTTGATGAGACCCAGTACTTC. It yields the protein CASSPEAGGLDETQYF. The rearrangement uses TRBV19 and TRBJ2-5; 10 bases are a match to TRBD2. The CDR3 extends over 16 amino acids. In germline, CDR1 is LNHDA, CDR2 SQIVND (reference sequence). V shed 5 bases, J shed 5 bases, and the junction held 11 bases outside the gene matches.

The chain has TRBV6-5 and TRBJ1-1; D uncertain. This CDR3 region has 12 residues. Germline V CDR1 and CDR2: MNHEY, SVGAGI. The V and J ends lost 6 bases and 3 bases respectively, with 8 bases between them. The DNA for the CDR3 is TGTGCCAGCAGCGCGGGGTACACTGAAGCTTTCTTT. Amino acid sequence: CASSAGYTEAFF.

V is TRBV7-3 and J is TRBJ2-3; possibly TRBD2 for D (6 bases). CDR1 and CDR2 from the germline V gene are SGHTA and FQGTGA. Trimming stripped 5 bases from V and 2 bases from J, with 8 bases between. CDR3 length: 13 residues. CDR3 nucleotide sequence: TGTGCCAGCAGCATGGACTACACAGATACGCAGTATTTT. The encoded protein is CASSMDYTDTQYF.

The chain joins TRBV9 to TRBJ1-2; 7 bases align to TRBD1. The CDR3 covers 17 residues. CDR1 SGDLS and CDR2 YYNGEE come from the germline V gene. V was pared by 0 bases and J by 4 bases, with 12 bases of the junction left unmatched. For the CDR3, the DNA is TGTGCCAGCAGCGTAGGGGACAGAGAAGAAACTATCTATGGCTACACCTTC. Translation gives CASSVGDREETIYGYTF.

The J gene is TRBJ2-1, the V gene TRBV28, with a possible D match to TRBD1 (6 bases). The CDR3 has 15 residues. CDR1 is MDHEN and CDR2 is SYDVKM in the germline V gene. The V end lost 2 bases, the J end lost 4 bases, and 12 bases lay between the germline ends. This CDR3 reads CASSLAWQGYNEQFF. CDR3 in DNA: TGTGCCAGCAGTTTAGCTTGGCAGGGGTACAATGAGCAGTTCTTC.

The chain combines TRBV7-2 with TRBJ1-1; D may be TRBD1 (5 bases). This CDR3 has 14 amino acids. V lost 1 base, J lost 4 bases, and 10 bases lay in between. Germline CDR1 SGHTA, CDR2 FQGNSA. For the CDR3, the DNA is TGTGCCAGCAGCTTAGTCAGGGCCCCCACTGAAGCTTTCTTT. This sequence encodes CASSLVRAPTEAFF.

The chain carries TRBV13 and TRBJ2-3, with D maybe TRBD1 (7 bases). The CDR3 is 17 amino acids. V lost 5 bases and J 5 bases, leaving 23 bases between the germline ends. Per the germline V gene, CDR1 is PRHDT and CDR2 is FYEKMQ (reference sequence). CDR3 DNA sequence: TGTGCCAGCAGCCCAGGGGGTGCAGGTATCGGGGGAGATACGCAGTATTTT. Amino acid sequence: CASSPGGAGIGGDTQYF.

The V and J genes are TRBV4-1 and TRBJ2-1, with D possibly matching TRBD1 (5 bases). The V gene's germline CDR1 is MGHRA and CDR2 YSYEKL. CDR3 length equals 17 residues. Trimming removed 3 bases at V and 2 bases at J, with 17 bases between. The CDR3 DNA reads TGCGCCAGCAGCCAGCCTACAGGCCCGGGTACCTACAATGAGCAGTTCTTC. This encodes CASSQPTGPGTYNEQFF.

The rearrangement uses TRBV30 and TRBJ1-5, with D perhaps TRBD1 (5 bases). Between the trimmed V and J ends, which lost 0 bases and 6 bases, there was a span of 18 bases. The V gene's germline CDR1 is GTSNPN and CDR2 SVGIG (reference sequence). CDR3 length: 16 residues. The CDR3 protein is CAWSVLSAGEGQPQHF. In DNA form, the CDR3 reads TGTGCCTGGAGTGTACTCTCGGCGGGGGAAGGTCAGCCCCAGCATTTT.

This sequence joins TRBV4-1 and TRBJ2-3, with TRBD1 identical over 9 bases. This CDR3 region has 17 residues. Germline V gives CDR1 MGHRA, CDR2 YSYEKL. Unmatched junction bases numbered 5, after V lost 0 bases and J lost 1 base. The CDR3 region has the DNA TGCGCCAGCAGCCAAGAAGGGACAGGGAGAGGCACAGATACGCAGTATTTT. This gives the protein CASSQEGTGRGTDTQYF.

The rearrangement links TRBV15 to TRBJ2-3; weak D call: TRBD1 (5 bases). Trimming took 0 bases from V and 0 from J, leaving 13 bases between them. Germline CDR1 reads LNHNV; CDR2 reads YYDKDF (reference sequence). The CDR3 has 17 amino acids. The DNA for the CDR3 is TGTGCCACCAGCAGAGAGAAAAGGGGCCCTAGCACAGATACGCAGTATTTT. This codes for CATSREKRGPSTDTQYF.

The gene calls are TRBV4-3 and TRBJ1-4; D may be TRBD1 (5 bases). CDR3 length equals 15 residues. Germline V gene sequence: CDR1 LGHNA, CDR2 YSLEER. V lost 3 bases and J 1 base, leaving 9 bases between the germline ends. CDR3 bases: TGCGCCAGCAGCCAGAGCAGGGTAACTAATGAAAAACTGTTTTTT. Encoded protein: CASSQSRVTNEKLFF.

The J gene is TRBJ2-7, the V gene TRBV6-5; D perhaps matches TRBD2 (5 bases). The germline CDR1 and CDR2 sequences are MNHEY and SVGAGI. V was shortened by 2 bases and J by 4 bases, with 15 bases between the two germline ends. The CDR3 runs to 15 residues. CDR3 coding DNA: TGTGCCAGCAGTTACCTAACGAGTGGGAGTTACGAGCAGTACTTC. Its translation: CASSYLTSGSYEQYF.

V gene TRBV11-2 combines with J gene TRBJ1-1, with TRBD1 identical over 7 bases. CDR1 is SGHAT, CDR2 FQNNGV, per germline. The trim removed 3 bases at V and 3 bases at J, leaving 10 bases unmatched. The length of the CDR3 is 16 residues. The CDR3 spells CASSFPQGVEDTEAFF. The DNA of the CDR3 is TGTGCCAGCAGCTTTCCCCAGGGGGTCGAGGACACTGAAGCTTTCTTT.

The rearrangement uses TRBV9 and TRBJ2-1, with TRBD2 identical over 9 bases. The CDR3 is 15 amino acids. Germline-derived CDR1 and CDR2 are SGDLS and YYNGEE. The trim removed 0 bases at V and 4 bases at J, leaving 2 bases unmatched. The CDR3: CASSVVSGSYNEQFF. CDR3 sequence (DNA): TGTGCCAGCAGCGTAGTTAGCGGGAGTTACAATGAGCAGTTCTTC. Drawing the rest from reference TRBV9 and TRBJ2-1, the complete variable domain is DSGVTQTPKHLITATGQRVTLRCSPRSGDLSVYWYQQSLDQGLQFLIQYYNGEERAKGNILERFSAQQFPDLHSELNLSSLELGDSALYFCASSVVSGSYNEQFFGPGTRLTVL.

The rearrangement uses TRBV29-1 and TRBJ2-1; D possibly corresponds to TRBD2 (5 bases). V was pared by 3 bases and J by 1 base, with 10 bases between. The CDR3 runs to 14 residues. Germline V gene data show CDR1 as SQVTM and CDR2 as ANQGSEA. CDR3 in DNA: TGCAGCGTTGAGGGAGTGTCATCCTACAATGAGCAGTTCTTC. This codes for CSVEGVSSYNEQFF.

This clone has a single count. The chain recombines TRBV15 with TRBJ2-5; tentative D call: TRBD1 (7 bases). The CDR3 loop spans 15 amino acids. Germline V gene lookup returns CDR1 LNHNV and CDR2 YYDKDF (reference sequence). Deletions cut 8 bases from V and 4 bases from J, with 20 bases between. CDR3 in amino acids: CATAITRGELETQYF. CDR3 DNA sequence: TGTGCCACCGCTATAACCAGGGGGGAGCTAGAGACCCAGTACTTC. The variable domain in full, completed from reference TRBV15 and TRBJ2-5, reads DAMVIQNPRYQVTQFGKPVTLSCSQTLNHNVMYWYQQKSSQAPKLLFHYYDKDFNNEADTPDNFQSRRPNTSFCFLDIRSPGLGDTAMYLCATAITRGELETQYFGPGTRLLVL.

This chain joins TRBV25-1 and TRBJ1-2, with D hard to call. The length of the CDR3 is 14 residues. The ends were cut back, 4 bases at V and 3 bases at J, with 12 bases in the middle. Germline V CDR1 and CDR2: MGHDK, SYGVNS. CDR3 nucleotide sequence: TGTGCCAGCAGTGGCTCAGTGGGGTACTATGGCTACACCTTC. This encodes CASSGSVGYYGYTF.

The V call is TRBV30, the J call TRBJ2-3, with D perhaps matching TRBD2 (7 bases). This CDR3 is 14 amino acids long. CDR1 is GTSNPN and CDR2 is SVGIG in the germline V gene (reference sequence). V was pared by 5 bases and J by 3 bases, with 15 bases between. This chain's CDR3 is CAWGFGGLTDTQYF. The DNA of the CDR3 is TGTGCCTGGGGGTTCGGGGGGCTAACAGATACGCAGTATTTT.

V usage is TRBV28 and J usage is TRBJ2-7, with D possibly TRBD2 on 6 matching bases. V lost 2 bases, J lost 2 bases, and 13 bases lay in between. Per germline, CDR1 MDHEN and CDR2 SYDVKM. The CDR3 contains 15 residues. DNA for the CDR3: TGTGCCAGCAGTTTAACCCCGGGAGCCACCTACGAGCAGTACTTC. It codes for CASSLTPGATYEQYF.

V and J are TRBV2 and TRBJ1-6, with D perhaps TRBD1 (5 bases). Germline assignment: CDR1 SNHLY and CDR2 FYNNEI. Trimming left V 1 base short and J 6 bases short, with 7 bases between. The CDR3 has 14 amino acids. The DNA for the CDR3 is TGTGCCAGCAGTGAAGGGCAGGGTAATTCACCCCTCCACTTT. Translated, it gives CASSEGQGNSPLHF. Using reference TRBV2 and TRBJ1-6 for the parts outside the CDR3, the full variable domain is EPEVTQTPSHQVTQMGQEVILRCVPISNHLYFYWYRQILGQKVEFLVSFYNNEISEKSEIFDDQFSVERPDGSNFTLKIRSTKLEDSAMYFCASSEGQGNSPLHFGNGTRLTVT.

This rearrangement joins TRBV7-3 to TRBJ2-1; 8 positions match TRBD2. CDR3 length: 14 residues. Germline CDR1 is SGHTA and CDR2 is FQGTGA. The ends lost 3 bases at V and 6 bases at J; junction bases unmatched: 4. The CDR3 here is CASSFSGSFNEQFF. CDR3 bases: TGTGCCAGCAGCTTCAGCGGGAGTTTCAATGAGCAGTTCTTC.

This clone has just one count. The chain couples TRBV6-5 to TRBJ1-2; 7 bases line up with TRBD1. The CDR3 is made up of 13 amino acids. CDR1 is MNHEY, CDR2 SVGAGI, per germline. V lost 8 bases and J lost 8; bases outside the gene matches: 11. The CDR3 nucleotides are TGTGCCAGCCGCCCAGGCAGGGGGAACGGCTACACCTTC. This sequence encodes CASRPGRGNGYTF.

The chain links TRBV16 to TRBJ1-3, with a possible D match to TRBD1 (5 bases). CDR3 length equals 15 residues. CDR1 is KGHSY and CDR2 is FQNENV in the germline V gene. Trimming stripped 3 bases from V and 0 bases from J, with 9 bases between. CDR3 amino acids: CASSQLQDSGNTIYF. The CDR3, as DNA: TGTGCCAGCAGCCAGTTACAGGACTCTGGAAACACCATATATTTT. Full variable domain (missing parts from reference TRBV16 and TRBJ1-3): GEEVAQTPKHLVRGEGQKAKLYCAPIKGHSYVFWYQQVLKNEFKFLISFQNENVFDETGMPKERFSAKCLPNSPCSLEIQATKLEDSAVYFCASSQLQDSGNTIYFGEGSWLTVV.

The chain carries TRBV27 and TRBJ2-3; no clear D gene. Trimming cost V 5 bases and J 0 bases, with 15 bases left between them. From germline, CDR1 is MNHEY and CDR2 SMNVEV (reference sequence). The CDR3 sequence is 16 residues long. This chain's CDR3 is CASSPGLWGSTDTQYF. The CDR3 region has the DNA TGTGCCAGCAGTCCCGGGCTCTGGGGTAGCACAGATACGCAGTATTTT.

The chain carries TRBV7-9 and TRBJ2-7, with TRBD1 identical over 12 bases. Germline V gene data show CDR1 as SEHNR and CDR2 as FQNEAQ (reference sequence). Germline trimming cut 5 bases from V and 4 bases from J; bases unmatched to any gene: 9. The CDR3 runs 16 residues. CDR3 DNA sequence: TGTGCCAGCAGCCCCCCTGGGACAGGGGGCGGGTACGAGCAGTACTTC. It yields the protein CASSPPGTGGGYEQYF.